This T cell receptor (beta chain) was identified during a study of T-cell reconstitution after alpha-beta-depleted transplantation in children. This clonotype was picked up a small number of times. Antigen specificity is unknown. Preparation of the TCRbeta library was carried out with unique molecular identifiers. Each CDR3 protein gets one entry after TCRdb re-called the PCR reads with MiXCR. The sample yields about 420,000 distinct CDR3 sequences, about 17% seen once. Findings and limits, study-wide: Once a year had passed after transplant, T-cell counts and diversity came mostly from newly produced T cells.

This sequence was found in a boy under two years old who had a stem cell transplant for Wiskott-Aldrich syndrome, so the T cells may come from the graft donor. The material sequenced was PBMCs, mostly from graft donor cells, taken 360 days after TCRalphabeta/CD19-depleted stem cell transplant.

The CDR3 loop is CASSLEGRVGEETQYF. CDR3 DNA: TGCGCCAGCAGCTTGGAGGGCAGGGTAGGAGAAGAGACCCAGTACTTC. The chain carries TRBV5-1 and TRBJ2-5; a weak D match, TRBD1 (5 bases). The V and J ends lost 0 bases and 3 bases respectively, with 15 bases between them. The V gene's germline CDR1 is SGHRS and CDR2 YFSETQ. This CDR3 region has 16 residues.